One sample yielded the 2 T cell receptor beta chains listed below, sequenced in a study of spatial heterogeneity in lung cancer. TCRdb ran MiXCR on the 5' RACE reads and lists one entry per CDR3 protein. The sample yields over 9,500 distinct CDR3 sequences, roughly 3.7% seen once. Documented time point: sample taken at primary tumor resection. Here the sequenced sample was PBMCs, taken at surgery. These receptors all come from a female donor with early-stage non-small cell lung cancer.

This clonotype was observed many times. The rearrangement joins TRBV5-1 to TRBJ2-7, with 9 nucleotides matching TRBD1. CDR3 length: 19 residues. With 1 base clipped from V and 3 bases from J, the junction kept 17 bases outside the gene matches. Germline V gives CDR1 SGHRS, CDR2 YFSETQ. CDR3 DNA: TGCGCCAGCAGCTTGCTCCCATCCACAGGGGGCTCGACCCGCTACGAGCAGTACTTC. It specifies CASSLLPSTGGSTRYEQYF.

By frequency in the sample, this clonotype is medium-sized. The chain joins TRBV7-2 to TRBJ2-3; 8 positions match TRBD2. The CDR3 has 13 amino acids. Germline V CDR1 and CDR2: SGHTA, FQGNSA. Germline trimming cut 1 base from V and 13 bases from J; bases unmatched to any gene: 7. Written as DNA, the CDR3 is TGTGCCAGCAGCTTAGACGCGCGGGGGGAAAAGTATTTT. It specifies CASSLDARGEKYF.